What follows describes a single T cell receptor beta chain. The data belong to a study of blood T cell repertoires in COVID-19. Background on the study: Sites across the United States, Italy and Spain contributed samples from acute and convalescent COVID-19. T cells, B-cell-depleted T cells, or PBMCs supplied cDNA or gDNA.

Germline V gene data show CDR1 as SGHDN and CDR2 as FVKESK. This CDR3 has 15 residues. V trimming: 3 bases; J trimming: 9 bases; junction bases outside the gene matches: 5. In the original workflow: Scientists estimated how many nucleated cells there were by amplifying reference gene primers. The assay was immunoSEQ multiplex PCR, and TCRdb's table has in-frame clones only and misses some. The V and J calls and clone size come from that table; D and trimming were worked out from the DNA. This table holds approximately 60,000 clones, roughly 87% found once. The sample consisted of peripheral blood. The sequence came from a woman of 80 years or more with COVID-19, enrolled during active disease. The chain employs TRBV14 and TRBJ2-1, with TRBD2 identical over 13 bases. The CDR3 DNA follows: TGTGCCAGCAGCCACCCGGGACTAGCGGGGTCTGAGCAGTTCTTC. Encoded protein: CASSHPGLAGSEQFF.